This T cell receptor beta chain appears in the sequencing data of a study of blood T cell repertoires in COVID-19. About the research overall: From the United States, Italy and Spain came samples of acute and convalescent COVID-19. PBMCs, B-cell-depleted T cells, or T cells were the source of the cDNA or gDNA that made up the material.

The table came from immunoSEQ multiplex PCR; TCRdb's copy has only in-frame clones and leaves some out. Of 300,000 to 400,000 clones detected, roughly 88% appear once; the ten largest clones hold approximately 4%. From germline, CDR1 is SGDLS and CDR2 YYNGEE. The V gene lost 3 bases and the J gene lost 2 bases, with 11 bases spanning the gap. The CDR3 has 14 amino acids. This clonotype originated in a woman between 50 and 59 years old with active or convalescent COVID-19. The sequenced sample consisted of peripheral blood. This chain joins TRBV9 and TRBJ1-1; D ambiguous. The CDR3 coding sequence is TGTGCCAGCAGCGCGCCCGGTCGAAACACTGAAGCTTTCTTT. Protein product: CASSAPGRNTEAFF.